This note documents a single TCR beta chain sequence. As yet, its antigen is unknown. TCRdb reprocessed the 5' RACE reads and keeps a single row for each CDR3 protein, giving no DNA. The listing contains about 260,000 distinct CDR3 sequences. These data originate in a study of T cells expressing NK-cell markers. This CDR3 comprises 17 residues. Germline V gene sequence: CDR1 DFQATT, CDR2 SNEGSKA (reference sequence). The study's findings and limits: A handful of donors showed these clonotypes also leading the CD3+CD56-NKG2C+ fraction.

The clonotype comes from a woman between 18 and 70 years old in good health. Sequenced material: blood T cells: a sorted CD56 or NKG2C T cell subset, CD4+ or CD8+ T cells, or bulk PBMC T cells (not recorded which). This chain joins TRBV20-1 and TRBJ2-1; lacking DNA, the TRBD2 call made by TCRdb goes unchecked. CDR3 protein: CSATPTDLRSSYNEQFF.